The subject of this entry is one T cell receptor (beta chain). In the original processing: Amplification with reference gene primers provided the estimates of nucleated cell counts. Using immunoSEQ multiplex PCR, the repertoire was profiled, and TCRdb retains in-frame clones only, with some absent. For V, J and clone size, that table is used; D and trimming come from the DNA. The sample records about 160,000 clones, roughly 90% being singletons. The data derive from a study of blood T cell repertoires in COVID-19. Background on the study: The United States, Italy and Spain were the sources of the acute and convalescent COVID-19 samples. Sources were T cells, B-cell-depleted T cells, or PBMCs; the material itself was cDNA or gDNA.

The sequence was collected from a man in his fifties or sixties with acute or convalescent COVID-19. The specimen sequenced was peripheral blood.

The CDR3 here is CASSSSDQPQHF. CDR3 bases: TGTGCCAGCAGCTCCTCAGATCAGCCCCAGCATTTT. The chain joins TRBV7-9 to TRBJ1-5, with D hard to call. The germline V and J ends were trimmed by 4 bases and 5 bases, with 6 bases remaining between them. Germline V gives CDR1 SEHNR, CDR2 FQNEAQ (reference sequence). The CDR3 sequence is 12 residues long.